This entry concerns a single TCR beta chain. Its target antigen remains unknown. Base qualities are not recorded, but no much larger clone differs from it by a single base. This sample is drawn from a study of technical replicates of blood from several donors (TCRdb year 2017). V drops 1 base and J drops 2 bases, leaving 9 bases in between. The germline V gene specifies SGHTA as CDR1 and FQGNSA as CDR2. The CDR3 numbers 14 residues from cysteine through phenylalanine. CDR3 DNA only is kept here, 42 bases in frame from base 1. The library was generated by the immunoSEQ multiplex PCR assay. TCRdb took this table from immuneACCESS and kept in-frame rearrangements with V and J called. Such tables lack part of the clones; where checked against another copy, unresolved V genes explain under half of the gap, and the rest is unexplained. The sample table lists 55,000 to 65,000 clones, approximately 86% of them with a count of one. The ten biggest clones cover about 5.4% of the sample.

Material for sequencing was PBMCs. The rearranged chain carries TRBV7-2 and TRBJ2-7, with no D gene named confidently. This clonotype was sampled from a human donor in good health. Some clones in this sample may be carry-over from other donors' samples. This receptor has the CDR3 CASSLGGRAYEQYF. DNA sequence: TGTGCCAGCAGCTTAGGCGGCAGAGCCTACGAGCAGTACTTC.